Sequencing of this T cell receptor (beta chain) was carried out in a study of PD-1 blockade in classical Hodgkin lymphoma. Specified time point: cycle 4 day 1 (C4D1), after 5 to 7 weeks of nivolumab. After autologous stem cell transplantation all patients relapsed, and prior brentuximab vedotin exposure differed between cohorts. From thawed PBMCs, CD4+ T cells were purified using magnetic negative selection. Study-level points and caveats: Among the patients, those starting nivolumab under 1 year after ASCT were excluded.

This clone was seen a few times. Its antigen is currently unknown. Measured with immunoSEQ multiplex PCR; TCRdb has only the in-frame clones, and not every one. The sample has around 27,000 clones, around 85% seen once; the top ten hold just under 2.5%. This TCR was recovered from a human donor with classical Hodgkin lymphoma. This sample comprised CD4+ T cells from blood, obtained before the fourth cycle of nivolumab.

In nucleotides, the CDR3 is TGTGCCAGTAGTCCTGAGTGGGGAGTGTACAATGAGCAGTTCTTC. Its protein is CASSPEWGVYNEQFF. The chain links TRBV19 to TRBJ2-1, with D maybe TRBD2 (5 bases). The CDR3 runs to 15 residues. The V gene lost 5 bases and the J gene lost 4 bases, with 15 bases spanning the gap. The germline V gene has CDR1 LNHDA and CDR2 SQIVND (reference sequence). Full variable domain (remainder filled in from reference TRBV19 and TRBJ2-1): DGGITQSPKYLFRKEGQNVTLSCEQNLNHDAMYWYRQDPGQGLRLIYYSQIVNDFQKGDIAEGYSVSREKKESFPLTVTSAQKNPTAFYLCASSPEWGVYNEQFFGPGTRLTVL.